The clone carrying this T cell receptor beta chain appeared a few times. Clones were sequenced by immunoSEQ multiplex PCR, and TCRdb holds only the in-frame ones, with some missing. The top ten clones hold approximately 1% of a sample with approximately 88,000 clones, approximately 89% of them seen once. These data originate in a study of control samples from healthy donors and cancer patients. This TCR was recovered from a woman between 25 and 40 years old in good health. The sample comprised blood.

The CDR3 loop reads CASSQEATIRFSGANVLTF. The DNA of the CDR3 is TGTGCCAGCAGCCAAGAGGCGACCATAAGGTTCTCTGGGGCCAACGTCCTGACTTTC. This chain links TRBV14 with TRBJ2-6; no definite D call. V lost 0 bases and J 0 bases, leaving 15 bases between the germline ends. The germline V gene has CDR1 SGHDN and CDR2 FVKESK. The CDR3 totals 19 residues. Full variable domain (outside the CDR3, taken from reference TRBV14 and TRBJ2-6): EAGVTQFPSHSVIEKGQTVTLRCDPISGHDNLYWYRRVMGKEIKFLLHFVKESKQDESGMPNNRFLAERTGGTYSTLKVQPAELEDSGVYFCASSQEATIRFSGANVLTFGAGSRLTVL.